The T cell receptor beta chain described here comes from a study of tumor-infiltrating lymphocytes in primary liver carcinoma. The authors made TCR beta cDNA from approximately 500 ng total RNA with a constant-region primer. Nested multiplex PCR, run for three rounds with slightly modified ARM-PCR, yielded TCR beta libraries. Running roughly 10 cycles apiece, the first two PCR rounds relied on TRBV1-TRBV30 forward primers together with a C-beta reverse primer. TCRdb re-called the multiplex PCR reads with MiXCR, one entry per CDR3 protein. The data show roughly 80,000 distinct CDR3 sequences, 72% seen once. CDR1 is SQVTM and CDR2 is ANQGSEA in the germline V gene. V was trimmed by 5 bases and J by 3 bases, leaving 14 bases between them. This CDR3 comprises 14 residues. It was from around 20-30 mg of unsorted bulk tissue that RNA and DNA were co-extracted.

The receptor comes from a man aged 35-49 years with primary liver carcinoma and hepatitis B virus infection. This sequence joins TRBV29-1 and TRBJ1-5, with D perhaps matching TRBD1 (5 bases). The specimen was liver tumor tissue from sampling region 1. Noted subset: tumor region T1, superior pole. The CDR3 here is CSVSVTDANQPQHF. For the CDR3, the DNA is TGCAGCGTTAGCGTGACAGACGCCAATCAGCCCCAGCATTTT.